Sequencing of this TCR beta chain was carried out in a study of glioma-infiltrating T cells after dendritic cell vaccination. Losses at the gene ends were 4 bases for V and 9 bases for J; bases not matched to a gene: 9. Germline V gene lookup returns CDR1 SGDLS and CDR2 YYNGEE. The CDR3 sequence is 13 residues long. The repertoire was sequenced with immunoSEQ multiplex PCR; TCRdb's copy has only in-frame clones and lacks some. The sample has 93,000 or so clones; approximately 81% are singletons. The material was blood, obtained before dendritic cell vaccination. The sequence was obtained from a human donor with glioblastoma. The V gene is TRBV9, the J gene TRBJ1-2, with TRBD1 matching over 7 bases. The CDR3 here is CASSITGEVSYTF. DNA of the CDR3: TGTGCCAGCAGCATCACAGGGGAGGTAAGCTACACCTTC.